The 16 T cell receptor beta chains listed next were all sequenced from one sample in a study of CXCR3-negative and CXCR3-positive naive CD8 T cells. Whole-study results and caveats: More hydrophobic TRB CDR3s occurred in CXCR3-positive than in CXCR3-negative naive cells.

Their cognate antigens are unknown. Libraries were UMI-labeled 5' RACE TRB cDNA. One entry per CDR3 protein, without DNA, is what TCRdb gives after re-calling the 5' RACE reads. The specimen's table records about 150,000 distinct CDR3 sequences. Input material: naive CXCR3+ CD8+ T cells from blood. Subset in this sample: CD45RO-CCR7+CD27+CD95- naive CD8+ T cells expressing CXCR3 (TNR3+). The receptors originated from a human donor in good health. Some clones in this sample may be carry-over from other donors' samples.

This chain joins TRBV29-1 and TRBJ1-1; with no DNA, the TCRdb D assignment of TRBD1 cannot be verified. Germline CDR1 reads SQVTM; CDR2 reads ANQGSEA. The CDR3 runs to 12 residues. The CDR3 sequence: CSVTGIETEAFF.

The rearrangement links TRBV9 to TRBJ2-3; TCRdb names TRBD1, which stays unverified in the absence of DNA. The CDR3 is 14 amino acids. Germline V gives CDR1 SGDLS, CDR2 YYNGEE. CDR3 protein: CASSVSGGIDTQYF. Filled out from reference TRBV9 and TRBJ2-3, the complete variable domain reads DSGVTQTPKHLITATGQRVTLRCSPRSGDLSVYWYQQSLDQGLQFLIQYYNGEERAKGNILERFSAQQFPDLHSELNLSSLELGDSALYFCASSVSGGIDTQYFGPGTRLTVL.

This sequence joins TRBV15 and TRBJ2-1; TCRdb calls TRBD2, which cannot be checked without DNA. Germline V gives CDR1 LNHNV, CDR2 YYDKDF (reference sequence). The CDR3 consists of 13 residues. CDR3 residues: CATSQAWRDQQFF.

The J gene is TRBJ2-5, the V gene TRBV11-2. Germline V lookup: CDR1 SGHAT, CDR2 FQNNGV. The CDR3 contains 15 residues. The CDR3 sequence is CASSLEYSERETQYF.

The chain recombines TRBV6-2 or TRBV6-3 with TRBJ2-7. CDR3 length equals 13 residues. The germline V gene has CDR1 MNHEY and CDR2 SVGEGT. The CDR3 loop is CASSYAGAYEQYF.

This chain uses TRBV6-4 with TRBJ2-1. The germline V gene has CDR1 MRHNA and CDR2 SNTAGT. This CDR3 has 15 residues. CDR3 loop: CASSEYGGSYNEQFF.

The chain carries TRBV11-2 and TRBJ2-1; TCRdb lists TRBD2, though no DNA is available to test this call. Per the germline V gene, CDR1 is SGHAT and CDR2 is FQNNGV. There are 12 residues in the CDR3. The CDR3 loop is CASSSPAGAKFF.

V is TRBV6-1 and J is TRBJ2-7; the D call from TCRdb, TRBD1, cannot be confirmed without DNA. Germline V gene sequence: CDR1 MNHNS, CDR2 SASEGT. CDR3 length equals 16 residues. This chain's CDR3 is CASSEFPGQGDDEQYF.

V gene TRBV9 combines with J gene TRBJ2-7; the D call of TRBD1 rests on TCRdb alone, since no DNA is present to check it. The germline gives CDR1 SGDLS, CDR2 YYNGEE. The CDR3 has 15 amino acids. This CDR3 reads CASSVTQGAAYEQYF. Full variable domain (missing parts from reference TRBV9 and TRBJ2-7): DSGVTQTPKHLITATGQRVTLRCSPRSGDLSVYWYQQSLDQGLQFLIQYYNGEERAKGNILERFSAQQFPDLHSELNLSSLELGDSALYFCASSVTQGAAYEQYFGPGTRLTVT.

The chain uses TRBV15 and TRBJ2-1; TCRdb picks TRBD1, but there is no DNA to check that call. CDR1 is LNHNV and CDR2 is YYDKDF in the germline V gene (reference sequence). The CDR3 runs to 13 residues. The CDR3 is CATSEYRDNEQFF.

The J gene is TRBJ2-7, the V gene TRBV14; absent DNA, TCRdb's TRBD2 call cannot be checked. This CDR3 has 19 residues. Germline V CDR1 and CDR2: SGHDN, FVKESK. CDR3 loop: CASSQDIPTSWRDTYEQYF.

This sequence joins TRBV23-1 and TRBJ2-3; as DNA is missing, the TRBD2 call by TCRdb cannot be tested. TRBV23-1 qualifies as an ORF whose function is uncertain. This CDR3 spans 19 amino acids. CDR3 protein: CASSQSQKREGLFTDTQYF.

The V and J genes are TRBV29-1 and TRBJ1-2; the D call of TRBD1 rests on TCRdb alone, since no DNA is present to check it. Germline V gives CDR1 SQVTM, CDR2 ANQGSEA. This CDR3 is 17 amino acids long. The CDR3 is CSVEDFRAGRTNYGYTF.

This chain uses TRBV19 with TRBJ2-1; the D call of TRBD1 rests on TCRdb alone, since no DNA is present to check it. From germline, CDR1 is LNHDA and CDR2 SQIVND (reference sequence). The CDR3 sequence is 15 residues long. CDR3: CASRAGTGSGYEQFF. Combining the CDR3 with reference TRBV19 and TRBJ2-1 gives the whole variable domain DGGITQSPKYLFRKEGQNVTLSCEQNLNHDAMYWYRQDPGQGLRLIYYSQIVNDFQKGDIAEGYSVSREKKESFPLTVTSAQKNPTAFYLCASRAGTGSGYEQFFGPGTRLTVL.

This sequence joins TRBV19 and TRBJ1-2. CDR1 and CDR2 from the germline V gene are LNHDA and SQIVND (reference sequence). The CDR3 runs 12 residues. CDR3 sequence: CASMDGPYGYTF.

The chain carries TRBV5-1 and TRBJ2-7; the D gene TCRdb calls, TRBD1, cannot be checked with no DNA. The CDR3 has 15 residues. CDR1 is SGHRS and CDR2 is YFSETQ in the germline V gene. The CDR3 protein is CASSPWDSSTYEQYF.